The entry below gives a single T cell receptor beta chain sequence along with its context. Germline V gives CDR1 MNHEY, CDR2 SVGAGI. The CDR3 runs to 15 residues. The V and J ends lost 0 bases and 7 bases respectively, with 13 bases between them. From the 5' RACE reads, TCRdb called clonotypes with MiXCR, one entry per CDR3 protein. The sample has 25,000 to 30,000 distinct CDR3 sequences, 16% seen once. This record comes from a study of neurological immune-mediated disorders. The time point denotes: technical triplicate 3. The sorted libraries involved the use of around 1 million CD4+ or CD8+ T cells. Sequences were obtained from CD4+ T cells from blood. The receptor's source is a female donor with HTLV-1-associated myelopathy (HAM/TSP). V gene TRBV6-5 combines with J gene TRBJ2-1, with D tentatively TRBD1 or TRBD2 (6 bases each). This chain's CDR3 is CASSYSTGGGNEQFF. CDR3 bases: TGTGCCAGCAGTTACTCGACCGGAGGGGGGAATGAGCAGTTCTTC.